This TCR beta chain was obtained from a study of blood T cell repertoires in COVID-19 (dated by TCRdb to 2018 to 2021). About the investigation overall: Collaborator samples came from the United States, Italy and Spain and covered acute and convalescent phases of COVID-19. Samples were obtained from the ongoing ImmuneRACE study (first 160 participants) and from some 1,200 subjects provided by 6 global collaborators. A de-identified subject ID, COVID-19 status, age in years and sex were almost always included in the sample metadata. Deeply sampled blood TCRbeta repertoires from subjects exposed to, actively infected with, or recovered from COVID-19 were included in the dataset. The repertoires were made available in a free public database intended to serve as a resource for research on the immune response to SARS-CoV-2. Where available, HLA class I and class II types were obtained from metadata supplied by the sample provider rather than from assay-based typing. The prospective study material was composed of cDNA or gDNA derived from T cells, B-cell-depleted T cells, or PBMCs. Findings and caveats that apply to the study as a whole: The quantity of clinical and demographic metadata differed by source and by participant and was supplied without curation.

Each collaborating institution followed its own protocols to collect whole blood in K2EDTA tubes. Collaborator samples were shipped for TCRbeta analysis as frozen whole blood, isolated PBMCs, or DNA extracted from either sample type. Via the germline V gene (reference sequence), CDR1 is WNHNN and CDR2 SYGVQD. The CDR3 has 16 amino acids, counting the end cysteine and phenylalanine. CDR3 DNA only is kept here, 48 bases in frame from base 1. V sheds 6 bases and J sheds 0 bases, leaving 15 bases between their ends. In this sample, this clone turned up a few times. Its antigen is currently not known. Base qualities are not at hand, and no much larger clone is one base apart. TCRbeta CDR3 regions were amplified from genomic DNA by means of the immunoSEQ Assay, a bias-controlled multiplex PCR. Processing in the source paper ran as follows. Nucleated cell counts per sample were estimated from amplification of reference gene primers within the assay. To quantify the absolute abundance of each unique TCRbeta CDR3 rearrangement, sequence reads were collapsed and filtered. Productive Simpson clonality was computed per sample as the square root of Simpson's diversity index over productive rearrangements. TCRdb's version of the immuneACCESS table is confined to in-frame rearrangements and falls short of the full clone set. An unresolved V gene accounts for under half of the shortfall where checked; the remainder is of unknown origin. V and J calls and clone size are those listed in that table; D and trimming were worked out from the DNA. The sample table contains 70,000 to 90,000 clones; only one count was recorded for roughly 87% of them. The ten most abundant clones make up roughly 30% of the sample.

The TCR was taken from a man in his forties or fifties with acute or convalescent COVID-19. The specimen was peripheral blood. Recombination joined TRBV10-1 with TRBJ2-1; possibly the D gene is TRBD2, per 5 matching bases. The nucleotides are TGCGCCAGCAGCGACCGTCAAGGGAGCTCCTACAATGAGCAGTTCTTC. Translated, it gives CASSDRQGSSYNEQFF.